A single sample gave rise to the 2 T cell receptor beta chains below, sequenced in a study of T cell responses to AZD1222 COVID-19 vaccine. The repertoire was sequenced with immunoSEQ multiplex PCR; TCRdb's copy has only in-frame clones and lacks some. The sample gives 150,000 to 200,000 clones, around 90% of which show up once; 2.6% is in the top ten. The source was peripheral blood, collected on day 0 of AZD1222 vaccination. These receptors originate from an adult in good health.

In its sample, this clone was seen a few times. CDR3 coding DNA: TGTGCCAGCAGTCAGAGGGACAGGGTGTTTCTTGGCTACACCTTC. Translating it yields CASSQRDRVFLGYTF. The J gene is TRBJ1-2, the V gene TRBV7-9; 9 bases are shared with TRBD1. CDR3 length: 15 residues. The V segment lost 6 bases and the J segment 7 bases; nucleotides outside the gene matches: 12. The germline V gene has CDR1 SEHNR and CDR2 FQNEAQ (reference sequence). Full variable domain (rest looked up from reference TRBV7-9 and TRBJ1-2): DTGVSQNPRHKITKRGQNVTFRCDPISEHNRLYWYRQTLGQGPEFLTYFQNEAQLEKSRLLSDRFSAERPKGSFSTLEIQRTEQGDSAMYLCASSQRDRVFLGYTFGSGTRLTVV.

The rearrangement uses TRBV19 and TRBJ1-5; TRBD1 agrees at 7 bases. V lost 5 bases to trimming and J lost 0 bases; unmatched junction nucleotides: 4. Germline lookup yields CDR1 LNHDA and CDR2 SQIVND (reference sequence). This CDR3 has 15 residues. The CDR3 loop is CASSGGQTSNQPQHF. Written as DNA, the CDR3 is TGTGCCAGTAGTGGGGGACAGACTAGCAATCAGCCCCAGCATTTT.